This TCR beta chain was observed in a study of radiotherapy plus CTLA-4 blockade in lung cancer. With ipilimumab providing CTLA-4 blockade, focal radiation was administered to patients who had chemo-refractory metastatic non-small-cell lung cancer. CDR1 is SGDLS, CDR2 YYNGEE, per germline. V gave up 4 bases and J gave up 4 bases; unmatched junction bases: 14. The CDR3 extends over 17 amino acids. The method was immunoSEQ multiplex PCR; TCRdb's version includes in-frame clones alone and lacks a portion of them. The sample has tens of thousands of clones; roughly 86% are singletons. Sequences were derived from peripheral blood, sampled from a patient treated with radiotherapy plus ipilimumab. The V gene is TRBV9, the J gene TRBJ2-7, with 10 nucleotides matching TRBD1. This clonotype was obtained from a human donor with non-small cell lung cancer whose response to radiotherapy plus ipilimumab could not be evaluated. CDR3 amino acids: CASSPGGGQGKVYEQYF. DNA for the CDR3: TGTGCCAGCAGCCCCGGGGGGGGACAGGGGAAAGTTTACGAGCAGTACTTC. The variable domain in full, with the rest retrieved from reference TRBV9 and TRBJ2-7, is DSGVTQTPKHLITATGQRVTLRCSPRSGDLSVYWYQQSLDQGLQFLIQYYNGEERAKGNILERFSAQQFPDLHSELNLSSLELGDSALYFCASSPGGGQGKVYEQYFGPGTRLTVT.